Included here is one TCR beta chain sequence, with context. The J segment lost 7 bases and the V segment lost 5 bases, leaving 14 bases of the junction unmatched. Germline CDR1 is SGHTA and CDR2 is FQGNSA. The CDR3 length is 15 residues. This sample was taken from a study of T cells in Graves' hyperthyroidism and ophthalmopathy. Using RNA transcripts as the source, TCR beta CDR3 regions were amplified. With the HTBI primer set, the TCR CDR3 went through a first round of RT-PCR. MiXCR, run by TCRdb on the multiplex PCR reads, gives a single entry per CDR3 protein. The repertoire holds 750,000 to 900,000 distinct CDR3 sequences, with around 39% as singletons. PBMCs were collected from a roughly 9.7 ml volume of fresh peripheral blood.

The sequence came from a man aged 18 to 29 with Graves' hyperthyroidism. V and J are TRBV7-2 and TRBJ2-7, with TRBD1 identical over 7 bases. The sequencing input was blood. The DNA for the CDR3 is TGTGCCAGCAGCGACGAAAGGGACAGAGTTTGGGAGCAGTACTTC. Amino acids: CASSDERDRVWEQYF.